This is a list of T cell receptor beta chains from one sample in a study of blood T cell repertoires in COVID-19. Generated by immunoSEQ multiplex PCR, the TCRdb table keeps only in-frame clones and is missing some. The sample yields some 180,000 clones, 80% seen once. The sequencing sample was made of PBMCs or T cells enriched from blood (not recorded which). These receptors all stem from a man in his sixties who had been exposed to COVID-19. Each CDR3 is given with its conserved first and last residue. A D gene is named only where the DNA matches it firmly. Where a row states a size, it is once, few, many or the class of an expanded clone; other rows omit it.

abundance	v_gene	d_gene	j_gene	CDR3nt	CDR3aa
few	TRBV6-2/TRBV6-3	NA	TRBJ2-2	TGTGCCAGCAGTTACCGGAAAGCGAGCGACACCGGGGAGCTGTTTTTT	CASSYRKASDTGELFF
NA	TRBV6-2/TRBV6-3	TRBD2	TRBJ2-7	TGTGCCAGCAGTTACTCGGGCGGGAGGGCCGGGTCGCAGTACTTC	CASSYSGGRAGSQYF
NA	TRBV19	NA	TRBJ2-1	TGTGCCAGTAGTATAGCTCGACTAGTGGGAGTAGGCAATGAGCAGTTCTTC	CASSIARLVGVGNEQFF
NA	TRBV28	NA	TRBJ2-7	TGTGCCAGCAGTATACAGGATCGAGAGCAGTACTTC	CASSIQDREQYF
NA	TRBV19	TRBD1	TRBJ1-2	TGTGCCAGTAGTTCAGGGGGGCCCAAGATTTATGGCTACACCTTC	CASSSGGPKIYGYTF
NA	TRBV3-1/TRBV3-2	NA	TRBJ2-1	TGTGCCAGCGTGCGGGTTCGGTTCTTC	CASVRVRFF
NA	TRBV30	NA	TRBJ1-5	TGTGCCTGGAGTGTAGCTGACAATCAGCCCCAGCATTTT	CAWSVADNQPQHF
NA	TRBV12-3/TRBV12-4	NA	TRBJ1-3	TGTGCCAGCAGTTTAGGCCGGGGATCCATATATTTT	CASSLGRGSIYF
NA	TRBV7-8	NA	TRBJ2-3	TGTGCCAGCAGCTTAGGCGCGGGAGATACGCAGTATTTT	CASSLGAGDTQYF
NA	TRBV11-2	TRBD1	TRBJ2-7	TGTGCCAGCAGCCCAGGACAGGGTTACTACGAGCAGTACTTC	CASSPGQGYYEQYF
NA	TRBV5-1	TRBD1	TRBJ2-7	TGCGCCAGCAGCCCGACAGGGCCCGGTGCAAAGCAGTACTTC	CASSPTGPGAKQYF
NA	TRBV3-1/TRBV3-2	TRBD2	TRBJ2-7	TGTGCCAGCAGCCGCGGGACTAGCGGGATTCTCTACGAGCAGTACTTC	CASSRGTSGILYEQYF
once	TRBV27	NA	TRBJ1-4	TGTGCCAGCGGGACATTGAATGAAAAACTGTTTTTT	CASGTLNEKLFF
NA	TRBV6-5	NA	TRBJ2-1	TGTGCCAGCACCGCGGGTAGCGGTTACAATGAGCAGTTCTTC	CASTAGSGYNEQFF
NA	TRBV5-1	TRBD1	TRBJ1-2	TGCGCCAGCAGCTTCACCGGGACAGGGGCCTACTACACCTTC	CASSFTGTGAYYTF